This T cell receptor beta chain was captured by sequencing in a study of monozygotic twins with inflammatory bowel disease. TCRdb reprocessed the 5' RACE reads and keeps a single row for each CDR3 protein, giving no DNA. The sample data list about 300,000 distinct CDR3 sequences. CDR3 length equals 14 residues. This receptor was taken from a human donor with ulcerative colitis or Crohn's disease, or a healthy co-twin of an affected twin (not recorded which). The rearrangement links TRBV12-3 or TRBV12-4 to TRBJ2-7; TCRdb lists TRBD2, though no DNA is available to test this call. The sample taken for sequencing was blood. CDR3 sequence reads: CASSLAILAWEQYF.